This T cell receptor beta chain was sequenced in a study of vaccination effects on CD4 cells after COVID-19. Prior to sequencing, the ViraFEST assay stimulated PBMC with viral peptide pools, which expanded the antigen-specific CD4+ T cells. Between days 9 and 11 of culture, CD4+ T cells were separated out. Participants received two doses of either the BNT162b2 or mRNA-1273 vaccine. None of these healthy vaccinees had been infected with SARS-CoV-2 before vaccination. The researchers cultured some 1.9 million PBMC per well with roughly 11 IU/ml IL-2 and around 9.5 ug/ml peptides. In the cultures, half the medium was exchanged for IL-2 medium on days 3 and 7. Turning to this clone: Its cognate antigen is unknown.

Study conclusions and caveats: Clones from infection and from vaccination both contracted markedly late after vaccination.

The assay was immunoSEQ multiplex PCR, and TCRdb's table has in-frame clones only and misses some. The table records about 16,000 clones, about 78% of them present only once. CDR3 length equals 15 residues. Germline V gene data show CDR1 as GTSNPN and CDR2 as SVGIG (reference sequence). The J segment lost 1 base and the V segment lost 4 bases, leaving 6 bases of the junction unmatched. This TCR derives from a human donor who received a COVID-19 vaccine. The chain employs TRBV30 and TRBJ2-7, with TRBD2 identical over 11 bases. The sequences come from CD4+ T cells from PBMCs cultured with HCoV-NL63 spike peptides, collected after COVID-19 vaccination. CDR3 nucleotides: TGTGCCTGGAATCCCATAGCGGGAGGGTCCTACGAGCAGTACTTC. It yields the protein CAWNPIAGGSYEQYF.